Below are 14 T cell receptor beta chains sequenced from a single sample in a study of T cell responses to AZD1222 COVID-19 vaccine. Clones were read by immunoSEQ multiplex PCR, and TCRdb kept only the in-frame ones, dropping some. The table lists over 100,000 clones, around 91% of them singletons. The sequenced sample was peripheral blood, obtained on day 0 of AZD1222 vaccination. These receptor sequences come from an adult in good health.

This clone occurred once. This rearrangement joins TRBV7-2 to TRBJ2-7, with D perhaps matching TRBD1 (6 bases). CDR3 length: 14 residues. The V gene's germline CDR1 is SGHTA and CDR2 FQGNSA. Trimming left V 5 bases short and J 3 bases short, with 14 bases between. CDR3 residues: CASSQGGQFYEQYF. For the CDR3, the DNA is TGTGCCAGCAGCCAAGGGGGACAATTCTACGAGCAGTACTTC. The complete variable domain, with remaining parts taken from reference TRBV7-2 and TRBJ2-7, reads GAGVSQSPSNKVTEKGKDVELRCDPISGHTALYWYRQSLGQGLEFLIYFQGNSAPDKSGLPSDRFSAERTGGSVSTLTIQRTQQEDSAVYLCASSQGGQFYEQYFGPGTRLTVT.

CDR3 in amino acids: CASSSLAGGGINEQFF. The CDR3 nucleotides read TGTGCCAGCAGCTCCCTCGCGGGTGGGGGGATCAATGAGCAGTTCTTC. The J gene is TRBJ2-1, the V gene TRBV7-9; possible D gene TRBD2, 6 bases. Germline V CDR1 and CDR2: SEHNR, FQNEAQ (reference sequence). CDR3 length: 16 amino acids. Trimming took off 4 bases at V and 6 bases at J, with 19 bases between the two ends.

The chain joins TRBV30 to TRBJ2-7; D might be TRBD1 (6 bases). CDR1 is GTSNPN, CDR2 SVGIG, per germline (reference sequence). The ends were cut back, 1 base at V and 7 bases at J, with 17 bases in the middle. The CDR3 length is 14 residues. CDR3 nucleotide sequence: TGTGCCTGGAGTGGGACAGACTTCGGCGGGGAGCAGTACTTC. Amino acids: CAWSGTDFGGEQYF.

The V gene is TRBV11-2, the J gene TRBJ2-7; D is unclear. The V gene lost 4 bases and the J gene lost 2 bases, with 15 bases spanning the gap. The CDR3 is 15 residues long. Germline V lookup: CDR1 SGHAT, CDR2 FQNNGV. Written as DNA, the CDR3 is TGTGCCAGCAGCTCCGGCCCCTTAGGCCCCTACGAGCAGTACTTC. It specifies CASSSGPLGPYEQYF.

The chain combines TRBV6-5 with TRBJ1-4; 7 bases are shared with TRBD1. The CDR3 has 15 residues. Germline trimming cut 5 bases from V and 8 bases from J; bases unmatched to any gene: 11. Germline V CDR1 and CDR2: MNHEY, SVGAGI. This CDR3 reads CASSTQQGIWEKLFF. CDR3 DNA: TGTGCCAGCAGTACTCAACAGGGGATATGGGAAAAACTGTTTTTT.

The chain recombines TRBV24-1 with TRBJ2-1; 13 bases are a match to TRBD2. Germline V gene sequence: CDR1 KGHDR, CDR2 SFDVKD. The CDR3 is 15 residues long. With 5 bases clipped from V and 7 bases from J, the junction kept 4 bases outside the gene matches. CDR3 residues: CATSGWTSGGNEQFF. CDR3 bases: TGTGCCACCAGTGGTTGGACTAGCGGGGGAAATGAGCAGTTCTTC.

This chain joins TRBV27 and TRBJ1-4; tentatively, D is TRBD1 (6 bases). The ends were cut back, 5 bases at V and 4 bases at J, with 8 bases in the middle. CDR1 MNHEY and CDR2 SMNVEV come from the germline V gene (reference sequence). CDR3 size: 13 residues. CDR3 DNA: TGTGCCAGCAGTAGACAGGTTAATGAAAAACTGTTTTTT. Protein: CASSRQVNEKLFF.

The DNA of the CDR3 is TGTGCCAGCAGCTCCTACGCCACTACCTACAATGAGCAGTTCTTC. Translating it yields CASSSYATTYNEQFF. This chain links TRBV5-4 with TRBJ2-1; D remains ambiguous. From germline, CDR1 is SGHNT and CDR2 YYREEE (reference sequence). The CDR3 has 15 amino acids. Trimming shortened V by 3 bases and J by 2 bases, and 12 bases separated the two germline ends.

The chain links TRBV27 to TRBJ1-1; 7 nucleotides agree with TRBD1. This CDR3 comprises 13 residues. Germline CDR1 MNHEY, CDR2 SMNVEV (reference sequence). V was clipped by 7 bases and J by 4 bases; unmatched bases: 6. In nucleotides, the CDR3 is TGTGCCAGCAACCTAAACAGGGGCACTGAAGCTTTCTTT. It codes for CASNLNRGTEAFF.

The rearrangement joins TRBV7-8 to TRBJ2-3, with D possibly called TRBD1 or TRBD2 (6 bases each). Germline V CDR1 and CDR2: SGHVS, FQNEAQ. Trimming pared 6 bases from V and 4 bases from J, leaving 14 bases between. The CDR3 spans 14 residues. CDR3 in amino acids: CASRGGRGPDTQYF. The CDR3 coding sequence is TGTGCCAGCAGGGGGGGCAGGGGACCAGATACGCAGTATTTT. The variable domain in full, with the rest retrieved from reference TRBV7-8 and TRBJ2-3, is GAGVSQSPRYKVAKRGQDVALRCDPISGHVSLFWYQQALGQGPEFLTYFQNEAQLDKSGLPSDRFFAERPEGSVSTLKIQRTQQEDSAVYLCASRGGRGPDTQYFGPGTRLTVL.

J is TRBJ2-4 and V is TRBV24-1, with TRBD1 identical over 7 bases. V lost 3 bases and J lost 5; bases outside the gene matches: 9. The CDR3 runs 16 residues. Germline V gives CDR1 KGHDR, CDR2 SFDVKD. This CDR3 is CATSDMTGRAQNIQYF. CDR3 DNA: TGTGCCACCAGTGATATGACAGGGCGGGCTCAAAACATTCAGTACTTC.

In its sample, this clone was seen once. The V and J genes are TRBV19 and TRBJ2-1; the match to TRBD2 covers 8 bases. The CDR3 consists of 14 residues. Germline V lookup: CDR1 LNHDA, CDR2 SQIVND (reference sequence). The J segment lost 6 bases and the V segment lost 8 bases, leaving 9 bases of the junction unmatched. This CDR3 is CASSLDGGVNEQFF. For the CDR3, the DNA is TGTGCCAGTTCCCTTGACGGGGGGGTCAATGAGCAGTTCTTC. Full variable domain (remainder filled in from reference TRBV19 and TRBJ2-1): DGGITQSPKYLFRKEGQNVTLSCEQNLNHDAMYWYRQDPGQGLRLIYYSQIVNDFQKGDIAEGYSVSREKKESFPLTVTSAQKNPTAFYLCASSLDGGVNEQFFGPGTRLTVL.

The CDR3 DNA follows: TGTGCCAGCAGTTACAGGCTGGGGATAGGGACTGAAGCTTTCTTT. It yields the protein CASSYRLGIGTEAFF. The chain has TRBV6-5 and TRBJ1-1; no definite D call. This CDR3 is 15 amino acids long. The germline V and J ends were trimmed by 2 bases and 5 bases, with 15 bases remaining between them. Per the germline V gene, CDR1 is MNHEY and CDR2 is SVGAGI.

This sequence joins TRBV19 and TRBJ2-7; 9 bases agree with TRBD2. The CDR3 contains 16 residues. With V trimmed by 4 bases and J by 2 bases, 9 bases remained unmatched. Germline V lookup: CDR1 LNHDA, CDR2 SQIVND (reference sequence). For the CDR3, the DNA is TGTGCCAGTAGTACCCAGTTAGCGGGGGCAACCTACGAGCAGTACTTC. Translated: CASSTQLAGATYEQYF.